These 10 T cell receptor beta chains were sequenced from one sample in a study of human T cells and chemical hapten exposure. Time point indicated: patch test 2, 6 weeks after DPC sensitization. This sample's treatment: therapeutic diphenylcyclopropenone sensitization with weekly scalp DPC. TCRdb recomputed calls from the RACE reads with MiXCR, one row per CDR3 protein. The sample records 35,000 to 45,000 distinct CDR3 sequences, about 8.9% being singletons. The starting material was whole blood, obtained in connection with sensitization to the hapten diphenylcyclopropenone (DPC). These receptors were obtained from a middle-aged woman with alopecia areata. Some clones in this sample may be carry-over from other donors' samples.

The rearrangement uses TRBV19 and TRBJ2-5, with D maybe TRBD2 (5 bases). This CDR3 has 12 amino acids. V dropped 8 bases and J dropped 2 bases, with 9 bases sitting between them. The germline CDR1 and CDR2 sequences are LNHDA and SQIVND (reference sequence). The CDR3 loop reads CASLEVQETQYF. CDR3 nucleotide sequence: TGTGCCAGTCTGGAGGTACAAGAGACCCAGTACTTC.

Notes on this clonotype: Just one base apart from a much larger clone, this may be a read error. The CDR3 protein is CSASHRETQYF. The CDR3, as DNA: TGCAGTGCTAGTCACCGAGAGACCCAGTACTTC. V and J are TRBV20-1 and TRBJ2-5; D remains ambiguous. The length of the CDR3 is 11 residues. CDR1 DFQATT and CDR2 SNEGSKA come from the germline V gene (reference sequence). With 3 bases removed from V and 4 bases from J, the gap between germline ends came to 6 bases.

There are many counts of this clonotype. In nucleotides, the CDR3 is TGTGCCAGCTCACCACCGGCGGCGAGCTCCTACGAGCAGTACTTC. Protein: CASSPPAASSYEQYF. This chain uses TRBV18 with TRBJ2-7; D unclear. The CDR3 is made up of 15 amino acids. Germline CDR1 KGHSH, CDR2 LQKENI. Trimming removed 0 bases at V and 0 bases at J, with 9 bases between.

This clonotype was detected ten times or more. V usage is TRBV11-2 and J usage is TRBJ2-1, with D tentatively TRBD1 (6 bases). Germline CDR1 SGHAT, CDR2 FQNNGV. The V end lost 4 bases, the J end lost 1 base, and 11 bases lay between the germline ends. The CDR3 has 15 residues. The CDR3 DNA reads as TGTGCCAGCAGCTCAACTAGGGGGTCCTACAATGAGCAGTTCTTC. Its translation: CASSSTRGSYNEQFF.

Many counts were recorded for this clonotype. This chain joins TRBV5-5 and TRBJ1-6, with a tentative D call TRBD1 (6 bases). With 4 bases removed from V and 7 bases from J, the gap between germline ends came to 15 bases. The CDR3 runs 15 residues. CDR1 is SGHKS, CDR2 YYEKEE, per germline (reference sequence). CDR3 DNA: TGTGCCAGCAGCCCGGGACACGGCCCCAATTCACCCCTCCACTTT. This encodes CASSPGHGPNSPLHF. Full variable domain (remainder filled in from reference TRBV5-5 and TRBJ1-6): DAGVTQSPTHLIKTRGQQVTLRCSPISGHKSVSWYQQVLGQGPQFIFQYYEKEERGRGNFPDRFSARQFPNYSSELNVNALLLGDSALYLCASSPGHGPNSPLHFGNGTRLTVT.

This clonotype was seen many times. The V call is TRBV14, the J call TRBJ2-5, with D possibly matching TRBD1 (5 bases). V gave up 0 bases and J gave up 11 bases, with 7 bases separating them. The CDR3 has 11 amino acids. CDR1 SGHDN and CDR2 FVKESK come from the germline V gene. CDR3 sequence (DNA): TGTGCCAGCAGCCAAGACAGGGTACAGTACTTC. Translating gives CASSQDRVQYF.

The chain combines TRBV18 with TRBJ1-4; D is ambiguous. The germline V gene has CDR1 KGHSH and CDR2 LQKENI. The length of the CDR3 is 13 residues. Trimming removed 2 bases at V and 5 bases at J, with 6 bases between. The DNA for the CDR3 is TGTGCCAGCTCACCAGGAAGAAATGAAAAACTGTTTTTT. Its protein is CASSPGRNEKLFF.

This clonotype has a count of ten or more. V gene TRBV28 combines with J gene TRBJ2-1, with TRBD2 matching 13 bases. This CDR3 is 18 amino acids long. Germline V CDR1 and CDR2: MDHEN, SYDVKM. V was pared by 3 bases and J by 7 bases, with 12 bases of the junction left unmatched. In nucleotides, the CDR3 is TGTGCCAGCAGTTTTTGGGGACTAGCGGGACCCGAAGAAAATGAGCAGTTCTTC. Translation: CASSFWGLAGPEENEQFF.

Comment on this clonotype: This could be a read error, since a much larger clone is one nucleotide away. This sequence joins TRBV7-8 and TRBJ2-3, with unresolved D. Trimming removed 7 bases from V and 2 bases from J, with 10 bases in between. The length of the CDR3 is 13 residues. CDR1 is SGHVS and CDR2 is FQNEAQ in the germline V gene. In nucleotides, the CDR3 is TGTGCCAGCACCATTGATGACACAGATACGCAGTATTTT. The encoded protein is CASTIDDTDTQYF.

This sequence joins TRBV27 and TRBJ2-1; D is unresolved. From germline, CDR1 is MNHEY and CDR2 SMNVEV (reference sequence). V shed 2 bases and J shed 8 bases, with 10 bases lying between them. This CDR3 contains 13 residues. CDR3 loop: CASSLASFHEQFF. The CDR3 DNA is TGTGCCAGCAGTTTAGCTAGTTTCCATGAGCAGTTCTTC.